Presented here are 19 T cell receptor beta chains from one specimen sequenced in a study of radiotherapy plus CTLA-4 blockade in lung cancer. Sequencing used immunoSEQ multiplex PCR; TCRdb keeps in-frame clones, though not all of them. The sample lists tens of thousands of clones; roughly three quarters were seen once. The specimen comprised peripheral blood, sampled from a patient treated with radiotherapy plus ipilimumab. These receptors came from a human donor with non-small cell lung cancer who had stable disease on radiotherapy plus ipilimumab.

The chain recombines TRBV11-2 with TRBJ2-3; the D is unclear. V lost 0 bases, J lost 3 bases, and 19 bases lay in between. The CDR3 has 18 residues. Germline V gene data show CDR1 as SGHAT and CDR2 as FQNNGV. CDR3 nucleotide sequence: TGTGCCAGCAGCTTAGATGCTGGCTACAAGATGGGAACAGATACGCAGTATTTT. It encodes CASSLDAGYKMGTDTQYF.

The genes are TRBV10-3 and TRBJ1-5; D is undetermined. Germline CDR1 reads ENHRY; CDR2 reads SYGVKD. CDR3 size: 16 residues. V was shortened by 2 bases and J by 3 bases, with 14 bases between the two germline ends. Written as DNA, the CDR3 is TGTGCCATCAGTGAGGCAGGTCGCGGGCTCAATCAGCCCCAGCATTTT. Translated: CAISEAGRGLNQPQHF.

This rearrangement joins TRBV19 to TRBJ1-6; tentatively, D is TRBD1 (6 bases). CDR1 is LNHDA, CDR2 SQIVND, per germline (reference sequence). The V gene lost 5 bases and the J gene lost 5 bases, with 13 bases spanning the gap. The CDR3 consists of 15 residues. The CDR3: CASSSTGNNNSPLHF. In DNA, the CDR3 is TGTGCCAGTAGTTCGACAGGTAACAATAATTCACCCCTCCACTTT.

This clone turned up a few times. V and J are TRBV9 and TRBJ1-3; possibly TRBD1 for D (5 bases). V was clipped by 4 bases and J by 1 base, with 12 bases between them. The CDR3 is 15 amino acids. Germline CDR1 SGDLS, CDR2 YYNGEE. CDR3 coding DNA: TGTGCCAGCAGCTACCAAGGGGAGTCTGGAAACACCATATATTTT. The encoded protein is CASSYQGESGNTIYF.

The V and J genes are TRBV11-1 and TRBJ2-7, with a possible D match to TRBD2 (5 bases). Per the germline V gene, CDR1 is SGHAT and CDR2 is FQDESV (reference sequence). CDR3 length: 13 residues. The CDR3 DNA follows: TGTGTCAGCAGCTTCGGGGATACCTACGAGCAGTACGTC. It yields the protein CVSSFGDTYEQYV.

The chain links TRBV25-1 to TRBJ1-2; possibly TRBD1 for D (5 bases). From germline, CDR1 is MGHDK and CDR2 SYGVNS. The CDR3 sequence is 14 residues long. Trimming left V 3 bases short and J 4 bases short, with 12 bases between. The DNA for the CDR3 is TGTGCCAGCAGTGAGGGACGCCCCCCCTATGGCTACACCTTC. This encodes CASSEGRPPYGYTF.

The table lists this clone with a few counts. The chain links TRBV2 to TRBJ1-1; the D gene is possibly TRBD1 (5 bases). V gave up 5 bases and J gave up 3 bases, with 16 bases separating them. Germline-derived CDR1 and CDR2 are SNHLY and FYNNEI. The length of the CDR3 is 15 residues. This CDR3 is CASSSQPIRDTEAFF. The CDR3 DNA follows: TGTGCCAGCAGTTCTCAACCGATCAGGGACACTGAAGCTTTCTTT.

The genes are TRBV4-2 and TRBJ2-1; 10 positions agree with TRBD1. From germline, CDR1 is LGHNA and CDR2 YNFKEQ. The CDR3 consists of 16 residues. V shed 1 base, J shed 4 bases, and the junction held 4 bases outside the gene matches. DNA for the CDR3: TGTGCCAGCAGCCAAGCCTCGGGACAGGGGTACAATGAGCAGTTCTTC. Amino acid sequence: CASSQASGQGYNEQFF.

The rearrangement uses TRBV5-4 and TRBJ1-3; 12 positions match TRBD1. CDR1 and CDR2 from the germline V gene are SGHNT and YYREEE (reference sequence). The CDR3 runs 16 residues. V was pared by 5 bases and J by 5 bases, with 8 bases of the junction left unmatched. As DNA, the CDR3 is TGTGCCAGCAGTTGGGGACAGGGGGCGAATCGAAACACCATATATTTT. Protein product: CASSWGQGANRNTIYF.

The rearrangement links TRBV6-5 to TRBJ2-2, with D possibly matching TRBD2 (5 bases). The CDR3 spans 13 residues. Germline V gene lookup returns CDR1 MNHEY and CDR2 SVGAGI. V was pared by 2 bases and J by 8 bases, with 9 bases between. The CDR3 sequence is CASSYRGRGELFF. The CDR3 bases are TGTGCCAGCAGTTACCGGGGTAGGGGGGAGCTGTTTTTT.

The CDR3 loop is CASSGDSGITDTQYF. In nucleotides, the CDR3 is TGCGCCAGCAGCGGGGACAGTGGAATCACAGATACGCAGTATTTT. The chain uses TRBV5-1 and TRBJ2-3, with 7 bases lining up with TRBD1. The J segment lost 2 bases and the V segment lost 4 bases, leaving 7 bases of the junction unmatched. This CDR3 region has 15 residues. CDR1 and CDR2 (germline): SGHRS, YFSETQ. The full variable domain, rest sourced from reference TRBV5-1 and TRBJ2-3, is KAGVTQTPRYLIKTRGQQVTLSCSPISGHRSVSWYQQTPGQGLQFLFEYFSETQRNKGNFPGRFSGRQFSNSRSEMNVSTLELGDSALYLCASSGDSGITDTQYFGPGTRLTVL.

Relative to its sample, this clone is medium-sized. This chain joins TRBV4-3 and TRBJ2-7, with 8 positions matching TRBD2. V lost 0 bases, J lost 5 bases, and 12 bases stayed unmatched. This CDR3 spans 17 amino acids. The germline V gene has CDR1 LGHNA and CDR2 YSLEER. The CDR3 coding sequence is TGCGCCAGCAGCCAAGATTTATCCGGGGGGGCCGAGAACGAGCAGTACTTC. Residues: CASSQDLSGGAENEQYF.

The chain recombines TRBV5-1 with TRBJ1-2; D unclear. Trimming pared 0 bases from V and 5 bases from J, leaving 11 bases between. The CDR3 runs 14 residues. The germline V gene encodes CDR1 SGHRS and CDR2 YFSETQ. The CDR3 bases are TGCGCCAGCAGCTTGGTTCAGGAGTCGTATGGCTACACCTTC. Translating it yields CASSLVQESYGYTF.

This chain connects TRBV27 to TRBJ2-2; 7 bases fit TRBD1. The trim removed 4 bases at V and 0 bases at J, leaving 2 bases unmatched. The germline CDR1 and CDR2 sequences are MNHEY and SMNVEV (reference sequence). This CDR3 has 15 amino acids. CDR3 nucleotide sequence: TGTGCCAGCAGTTGGGACAGTGCGAACACCGGGGAGCTGTTTTTT. Amino acids: CASSWDSANTGELFF.

Here the CDR3 reads CASSLLGQEREKLFF. CDR3 nucleotides: TGCGCCAGCAGCTTGCTCGGACAGGAGAGGGAAAAACTGTTTTTT. The chain uses TRBV5-1 and TRBJ1-4, with TRBD1 identical over 7 bases. The CDR3 consists of 15 residues. Unmatched junction bases numbered 8, after V lost 1 base and J lost 8 bases. The V gene's germline CDR1 is SGHRS and CDR2 YFSETQ.

The chain recombines TRBV7-9 with TRBJ2-7; tentatively, D is TRBD1 (6 bases). Trimming left V 7 bases short and J 4 bases short, with 8 bases between. The CDR3 has 11 residues. The germline V gene has CDR1 SEHNR and CDR2 FQNEAQ (reference sequence). In DNA, the CDR3 is TGTGCCAGCACTCAGGGGTACGAGCAGTACTTC. This sequence encodes CASTQGYEQYF. Supplemented by reference TRBV7-9 and TRBJ2-7, the full variable domain reads DTGVSQNPRHKITKRGQNVTFRCDPISEHNRLYWYRQTLGQGPEFLTYFQNEAQLEKSRLLSDRFSAERPKGSFSTLEIQRTEQGDSAMYLCASTQGYEQYFGPGTRLTVT.

V is TRBV18 and J is TRBJ1-6; 7 nucleotides agree with TRBD1. After removal of 2 bases from V and 10 bases from J, the junction contained 8 bases not matched to a gene. This CDR3 region has 15 residues. Germline CDR1 is KGHSH and CDR2 is LQKENI. CDR3 sequence reads: CASSPEAGGNSPLHF. As DNA, the CDR3 is TGTGCCAGCTCACCAGAGGCAGGGGGTAACTCACCCCTCCACTTT.

This rearrangement joins TRBV18 to TRBJ2-3; D unclear. In germline, CDR1 is KGHSH, CDR2 LQKENI. V lost 5 bases, J lost 3 bases, and 9 bases lay in between. This CDR3 spans 13 amino acids. CDR3 bases: TGTGCCAGCTCAGTCCGGGCGACAGATACGCAGTATTTT. Translation gives CASSVRATDTQYF.

This clone was counted a few times. The J gene is TRBJ1-2, the V gene TRBV5-5; TRBD1 is a possible D gene (6 bases). V was shortened by 4 bases and J by 4 bases, with 14 bases between the two germline ends. The CDR3 covers 14 residues. Germline-derived CDR1 and CDR2 are SGHKS and YYEKEE (reference sequence). The chain's CDR3 is CASSIQGSTYGYTF. DNA for the CDR3: TGTGCCAGCAGCATACAGGGAAGCACCTATGGCTACACCTTC. The complete variable domain, with remaining parts taken from reference TRBV5-5 and TRBJ1-2, reads DAGVTQSPTHLIKTRGQQVTLRCSPISGHKSVSWYQQVLGQGPQFIFQYYEKEERGRGNFPDRFSARQFPNYSSELNVNALLLGDSALYLCASSIQGSTYGYTFGSGTRLTVV.